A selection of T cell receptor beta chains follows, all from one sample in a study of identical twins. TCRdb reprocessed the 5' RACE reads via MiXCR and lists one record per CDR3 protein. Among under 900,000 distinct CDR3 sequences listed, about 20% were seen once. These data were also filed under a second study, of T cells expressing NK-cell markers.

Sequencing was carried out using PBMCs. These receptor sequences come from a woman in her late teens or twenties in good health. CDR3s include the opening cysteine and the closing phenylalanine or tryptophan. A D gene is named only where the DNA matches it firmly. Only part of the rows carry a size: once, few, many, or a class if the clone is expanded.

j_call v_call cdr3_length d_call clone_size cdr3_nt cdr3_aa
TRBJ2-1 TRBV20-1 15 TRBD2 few TGCAGTGCTCCGACCGGGACTAGGGTAAGGTATGAGCAGTTCTTC CSAPTGTRVRYEQFF
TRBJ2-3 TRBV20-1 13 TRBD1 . TGCAGTGCTACAGACAGGGTGTTAGATACGCAGTATTTT CSATDRVLDTQYF
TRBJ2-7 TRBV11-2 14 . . TGTGCCAGCAGCTATCGTAGGGACTCCTACGAGCAGTACTTC CASSYRRDSYEQYF
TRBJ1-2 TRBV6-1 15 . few TGTGCCAGCACTAAAGACCCAGGGAGCATCTATGGCTACACCTTC CASTKDPGSIYGYTF
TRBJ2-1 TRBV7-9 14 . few TGTGCCAGCAGCTCTTATAGCGAACACAATGAGCAGTTCTTC CASSSYSEHNEQFF
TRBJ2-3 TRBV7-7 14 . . TGTGCCAGCAGCGTCCGAGGGGGGGCAGATACGCAGTATTTT CASSVRGGADTQYF
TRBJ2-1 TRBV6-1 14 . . TGTGCCAGCCGGGCCGAGAAGGGGAGGAATGAGCAGTTCTTC CASRAEKGRNEQFF
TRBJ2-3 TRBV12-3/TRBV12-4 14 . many TGTGCCAGCAGTTTACCCGTGGGAAGAGATACGCAGTATTTT CASSLPVGRDTQYF
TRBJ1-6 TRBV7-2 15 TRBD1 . TGTGCCAGCAGCTTAGTGACAGGGGATAATTCACCCCTCCACTTT CASSLVTGDNSPLHF
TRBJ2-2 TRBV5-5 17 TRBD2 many TGTGCCAGCAGCCTGCTGCGGACTAGCGGGAGAACCGGGGAGCTGTTTTTT CASSLLRTSGRTGELFF
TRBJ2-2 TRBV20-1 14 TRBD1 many TGCAGTGCTAGAGGACAGGGGGCAACAGGGGAGCTGTTTTTT CSARGQGATGELFF
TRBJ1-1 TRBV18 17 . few TGTGCCAGCTCGTCCAACCAAAACACACACTCGAACACTGAAGCTTTCTTT CASSSNQNTHSNTEAFF
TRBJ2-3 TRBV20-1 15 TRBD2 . TGCAGTGCTTCCTGGACTAGCGGGAGCACAGATACGCAGTATTTT CSASWTSGSTDTQYF
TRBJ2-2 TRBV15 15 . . TGTGCCACCAGCGATCCTAGCTCGGAGAGCGGGGAGCTGTTTTTT CATSDPSSESGELFF
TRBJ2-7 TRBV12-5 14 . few TGTGCTAGTGGTTTTCCCTCTACCCTCTACGAGCAGTACTTC CASGFPSTLYEQYF